The 8 T cell receptor beta chains below come from one sample, sequenced in a study of identical twins. TCRdb reanalysed the 5' RACE reads using MiXCR and keeps one entry per CDR3 protein. The sample records 750,000 to 950,000 distinct CDR3 sequences, more than 9% being singletons. These data were likewise used in another study, on yellow fever vaccine responses in identical twins.

The sequenced material came from PBMCs. These receptors were obtained from a woman under 30 in good health.

V is TRBV15 and J is TRBJ2-1; 8 nucleotides align to TRBD2. Per the germline V gene, CDR1 is LNHNV and CDR2 is YYDKDF (reference sequence). CDR3 length equals 17 residues. V lost 0 bases and J lost 5; bases outside the gene matches: 9. For the CDR3, the DNA is TGTGCCACCAGCAGAGAAACCGGGACTAGACCCCACAATGAGCAGTTCTTC. This sequence encodes CATSRETGTRPHNEQFF.

This clonotype was counted many times. The rearrangement uses TRBV12-3 or TRBV12-4 and TRBJ2-7; weak D call: TRBD2 (5 bases). This CDR3 region has 14 residues. V was clipped by 3 bases and J by 1 base, with 10 bases between them. The DNA of the CDR3 is TGTGCCAGCAGTTTCGATGGGGAGTCCTACGAGCAGTACTTC. Translating it yields CASSFDGESYEQYF.

This clonotype was seen only a few times. The chain is built from TRBV29-1 and TRBJ2-3; perhaps TRBD2 as D (6 bases). CDR1 and CDR2 from the germline V gene are SQVTM and ANQGSEA. Trimming left V 4 bases short and J 1 base short, with 18 bases between. This CDR3 has 16 residues. CDR3 residues: CSVGMGRTPGTDTQYF. The CDR3 bases are TGCAGCGTTGGGATGGGGAGGACACCAGGCACAGATACGCAGTATTTT.

CDR3: CASSLLTGGGRNTEAFF. The CDR3 DNA follows: TGTGCCAGCAGTTTATTAACAGGGGGCGGTAGGAACACTGAAGCTTTCTTT. The rearrangement uses TRBV28 and TRBJ1-1; 9 bases line up with TRBD1. The CDR3 is 17 amino acids. V lost 1 base and J lost 1; bases outside the gene matches: 7. Germline V gives CDR1 MDHEN, CDR2 SYDVKM.

This chain uses TRBV11-2 with TRBJ2-7; 9 positions match TRBD1. Losses at the gene ends were 5 bases for V and 5 bases for J; bases not matched to a gene: 7. Germline values: CDR1 SGHAT, CDR2 FQNNGV. This CDR3 comprises 14 residues. In DNA, the CDR3 is TGTGCCAGCAGCAGCGCCGGGACAGGGCACGAGCAGTACGTC. Its protein product is CASSSAGTGHEQYV.

The chain recombines TRBV11-2 with TRBJ1-1; the match to TRBD1 covers 7 bases. V was clipped by 5 bases and J by 1 base; unmatched bases: 7. The CDR3 contains 15 residues. Germline V lookup: CDR1 SGHAT, CDR2 FQNNGV. The CDR3, as DNA: TGTGCCAGCAGCAGTCGACAGGGAAAGAACACTGAAGCTTTCTTT. This sequence encodes CASSSRQGKNTEAFF.

This clonotype was seen only a few times. The chain links TRBV10-3 to TRBJ2-5; 9 positions agree with TRBD1. Germline values: CDR1 ENHRY, CDR2 SYGVKD. Trimming cost V 8 bases and J 2 bases; bases outside gene matches: 6. The CDR3 totals 14 residues. CDR3 bases: TGTGCCATCCCCGGGACAGGGAATCAAGAGACCCAGTACTTC. Its protein is CAIPGTGNQETQYF.

This clonotype came up a few times. J is TRBJ2-3 and V is TRBV2, with 9 bases fitting TRBD1. The CDR3 runs to 14 residues. The junction had 3 bases not matched to a gene; V was cut back by 1 base and J by 7 bases. Germline CDR1 reads SNHLY; CDR2 reads FYNNEI. The CDR3 loop is CASSEGGQGHTQYF. Written as DNA, the CDR3 is TGTGCCAGCAGTGAAGGGGGACAGGGACATACGCAGTATTTT.